This T cell receptor (beta chain) was retrieved from a study of T cells after posttransplantation cyclophosphamide. Study-wide results and caveats: TRB clonality was highly associated with recipient CMV seropositivity and reactivation.

Concerning this clone: Its antigen remains unidentified.

Libraries were prepared by immunoSEQ multiplex PCR; TCRdb keeps only in-frame clonotypes and omits some of them. Among about 47,000 clones, about 90% were seen once, and the ten largest hold 2.5% to 4%. Germline loops: CDR1 SGHTA, CDR2 FQGNSA. The CDR3 loop spans 14 amino acids. Germline trimming cut 5 bases from V and 4 bases from J; bases unmatched to any gene: 4. The sequence was obtained from a woman between 50 and 59 years old in good health and a related stem cell transplant donor. Source material: PBMCs. This rearrangement joins TRBV7-2 to TRBJ1-2; 10 bases match TRBD1. CDR3 coding DNA: TGTGCCAGCAGCGGTGGGACAGGGGCCTATGGCTACACCTTC. It translates to CASSGGTGAYGYTF. Full variable domain (outside the CDR3, taken from reference TRBV7-2 and TRBJ1-2): GAGVSQSPSNKVTEKGKDVELRCDPISGHTALYWYRQSLGQGLEFLIYFQGNSAPDKSGLPSDRFSAERTGGSVSTLTIQRTQQEDSAVYLCASSGGTGAYGYTFGSGTRLTVV.